Shown below are 9 T cell receptor beta chains from a single sample sequenced in a study of cytomegalovirus exposure and HLA in healthy donors. PCR used 60 Vbeta primers and 13 Jbeta primers. Data came from immunoSEQ multiplex PCR; TCRdb stores just in-frame clones and leaves some out. This sample carries 150,000 to 200,000 clones, about four fifths of them seen once, and the ten largest clones take around 0.25%. Sample: PBMCs. The receptors come from a boy aged 5-17 years in good health and CMV-seronegative.

This clone is a singleton in its sample. The CDR3 sequence is CASSLTGGDRDIQYF. The CDR3 nucleotides read TGTGCCAGCAGCTTAACTGGTGGGGACAGGGACATTCAGTACTTC. The V call is TRBV7-3, the J call TRBJ2-4, with 9 bases fitting TRBD1. Germline V gives CDR1 SGHTA, CDR2 FQGTGA. V gave up 0 bases and J gave up 8 bases; unmatched junction bases: 5. The CDR3 totals 15 residues.

The rearrangement joins TRBV7-2 to TRBJ2-7; TRBD1 might be the D (6 bases). The germline V gene encodes CDR1 SGHTA and CDR2 FQGNSA. V lost 2 bases, J lost 3 bases, and 26 bases lay in between. This CDR3 spans 19 amino acids. Here the CDR3 DNA reads TGTGCCAGCAGCTTAATGTCGGGGCAGGGGAAATCCCGAGACTACGAGCAGTACTTC. Translating gives CASSLMSGQGKSRDYEQYF.

The chain recombines TRBV7-8 with TRBJ2-3; the match to TRBD1 covers 8 bases. With V trimmed by 5 bases and J by 3 bases, 7 bases remained unmatched. In germline, CDR1 is SGHVS, CDR2 FQNEAQ. The CDR3 has 15 residues. Here the CDR3 reads CASSTRQGATDTQYF. The CDR3 coding sequence is TGTGCCAGCAGCACCCGGCAGGGGGCAACAGATACGCAGTATTTT.

The chain has TRBV4-2 and TRBJ1-4; tentatively, D is TRBD1 (5 bases). Germline loops: CDR1 LGHNA, CDR2 YNFKEQ. Trimming cost V 0 bases and J 0 bases, with 8 bases left between them. The CDR3 runs 16 residues. The CDR3 nucleotides read TGTGCCAGCAGCCAAGAGGGGGGGGCAACTAATGAAAAACTGTTTTTT. Protein: CASSQEGGATNEKLFF.

J is TRBJ2-7 and V is TRBV2; no clear D. In germline, CDR1 is SNHLY, CDR2 FYNNEI. The CDR3 is 13 amino acids. Trimming took off 2 bases at V and 2 bases at J, with 7 bases between the two ends. Here the CDR3 DNA reads TGTGCCAGCAGTGAAACTGACACCTACGAGCAGTACTTC. Translating gives CASSETDTYEQYF.

The rearrangement uses TRBV28 and TRBJ1-5; TRBD1 matches 7 bases. CDR3 length equals 17 residues. Germline trimming cut 5 bases from V and 0 bases from J; bases unmatched to any gene: 10. CDR1 and CDR2 from the germline V gene are MDHEN and SYDVKM. CDR3 sequence (DNA): TGTGCCAGCAGTCGATACAGGGGCGGTTTTAGCAATCAGCCCCAGCATTTT. It yields the protein CASSRYRGGFSNQPQHF.

The chain uses TRBV28 and TRBJ2-5; TRBD2 is a possible D gene (7 bases). Trimming shortened V by 2 bases and J by 1 base, and 14 bases separated the two germline ends. This CDR3 contains 16 residues. Germline V gene lookup returns CDR1 MDHEN and CDR2 SYDVKM. This CDR3 reads CASSLNAGALQETQYF. CDR3 DNA: TGTGCCAGCAGTTTAAACGCGGGGGCCCTCCAAGAGACCCAGTACTTC.

The chain uses TRBV29-1 and TRBJ2-7, with 8 bases identical to TRBD2. The CDR3 totals 16 residues. V was pared by 4 bases and J by 2 bases, with 13 bases of the junction left unmatched. The germline V gene has CDR1 SQVTM and CDR2 ANQGSEA. The chain's CDR3 is CSVVESRGLAPYEQYF. In DNA form, the CDR3 reads TGCAGCGTTGTGGAATCCAGAGGACTAGCCCCCTACGAGCAGTACTTC.

The V call is TRBV11-2, the J call TRBJ2-7; D gene uncertain. V was clipped by 0 bases and J by 0 bases, with 12 bases between them. The CDR3 has 16 residues. Looked up from germline, CDR1 is SGHAT and CDR2 is FQNNGV. The CDR3, as DNA: TGTGCCAGCAGCTTAGAGGTCCAGGTTAGCTCCTACGAGCAGTACTTC. It yields the protein CASSLEVQVSSYEQYF.